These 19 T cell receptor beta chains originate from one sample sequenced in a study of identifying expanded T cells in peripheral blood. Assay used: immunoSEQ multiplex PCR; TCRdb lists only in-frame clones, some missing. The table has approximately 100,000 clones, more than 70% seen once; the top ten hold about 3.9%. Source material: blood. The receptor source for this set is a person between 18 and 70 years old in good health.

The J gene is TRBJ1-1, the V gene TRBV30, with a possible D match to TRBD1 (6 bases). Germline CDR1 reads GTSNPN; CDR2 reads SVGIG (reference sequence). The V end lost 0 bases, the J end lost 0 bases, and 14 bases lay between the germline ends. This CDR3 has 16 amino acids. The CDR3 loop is CAWSVPPTGVNTEAFF. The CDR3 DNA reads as TGTGCCTGGAGTGTACCCCCGACAGGAGTGAACACTGAAGCTTTCTTT.

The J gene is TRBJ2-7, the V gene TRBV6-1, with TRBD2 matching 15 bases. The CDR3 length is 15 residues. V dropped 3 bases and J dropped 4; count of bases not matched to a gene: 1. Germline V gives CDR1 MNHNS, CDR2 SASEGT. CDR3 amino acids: CASSDGLAGGYEQYF. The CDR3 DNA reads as TGTGCCAGCAGTGATGGACTAGCGGGAGGGTACGAGCAGTACTTC.

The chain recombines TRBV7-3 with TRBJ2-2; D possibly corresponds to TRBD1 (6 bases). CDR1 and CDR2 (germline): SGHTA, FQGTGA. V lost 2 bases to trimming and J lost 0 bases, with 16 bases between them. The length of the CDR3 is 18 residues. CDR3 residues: CASSLFGAGATNTGELFF. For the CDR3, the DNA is TGTGCCAGCAGCTTATTCGGTGCAGGGGCCACGAACACCGGGGAGCTGTTTTTT. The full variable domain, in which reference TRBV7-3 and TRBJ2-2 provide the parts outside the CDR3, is GAGVSQTPSNKVTEKGKYVELRCDPISGHTALYWYRQSLGQGPEFLIYFQGTGAADDSGLPNDRFFAVRPEGSVSTLKIQRTERGDSAVYLCASSLFGAGATNTGELFFGEGSRLTVL.

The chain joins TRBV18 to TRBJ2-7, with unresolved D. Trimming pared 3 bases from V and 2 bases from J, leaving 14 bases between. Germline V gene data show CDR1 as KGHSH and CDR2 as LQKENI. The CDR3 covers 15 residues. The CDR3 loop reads CASSPDSRAAYEQYF. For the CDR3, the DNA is TGTGCCAGCTCACCCGACTCCCGGGCCGCCTACGAGCAGTACTTC.

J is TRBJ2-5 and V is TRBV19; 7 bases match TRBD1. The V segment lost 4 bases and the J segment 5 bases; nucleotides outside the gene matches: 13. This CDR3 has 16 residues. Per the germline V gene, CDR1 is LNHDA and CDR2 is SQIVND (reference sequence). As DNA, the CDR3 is TGTGCCAGTAGTACCCTTCTACAGGGGAGTGGGGAGACCCAGTACTTC. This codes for CASSTLLQGSGETQYF.

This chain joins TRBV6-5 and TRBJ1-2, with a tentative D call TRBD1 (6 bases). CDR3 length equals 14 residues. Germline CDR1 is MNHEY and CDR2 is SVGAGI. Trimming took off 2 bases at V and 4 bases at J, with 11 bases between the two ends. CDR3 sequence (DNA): TGTGCCAGCAGTTACGACAGGCGGGCCTATGGCTACACCTTC. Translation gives CASSYDRRAYGYTF.

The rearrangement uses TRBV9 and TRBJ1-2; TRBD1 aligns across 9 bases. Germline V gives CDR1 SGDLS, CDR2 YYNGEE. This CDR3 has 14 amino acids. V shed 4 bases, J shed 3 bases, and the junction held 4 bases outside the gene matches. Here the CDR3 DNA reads TGTGCCAGCAGCCAACGGACAGGGGACTATGGCTACACCTTC. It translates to CASSQRTGDYGYTF.

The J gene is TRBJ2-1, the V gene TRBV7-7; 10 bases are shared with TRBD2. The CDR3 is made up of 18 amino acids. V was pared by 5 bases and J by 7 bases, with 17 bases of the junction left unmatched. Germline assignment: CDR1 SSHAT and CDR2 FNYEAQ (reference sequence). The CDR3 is CASSTEAPSGRIGNEQFF. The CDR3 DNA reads TGTGCCAGCAGCACTGAGGCACCTAGCGGGAGAATAGGGAATGAGCAGTTCTTC.

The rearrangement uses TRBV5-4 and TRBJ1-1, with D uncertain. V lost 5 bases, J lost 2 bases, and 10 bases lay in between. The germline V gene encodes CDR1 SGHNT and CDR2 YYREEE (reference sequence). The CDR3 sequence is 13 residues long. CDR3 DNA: TGTGCCAGCAGGTCGGCAGGAAACACTGAAGCTTTCTTT. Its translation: CASRSAGNTEAFF.

The CDR3 here is CAISESTNRQETQYF. The CDR3 coding sequence is TGTGCCATCAGTGAGTCGACGAACAGGCAAGAGACCCAGTACTTC. This sequence joins TRBV10-3 and TRBJ2-5, with a weak D call TRBD1 (5 bases). Germline CDR1 is ENHRY and CDR2 is SYGVKD. The V and J ends lost 0 bases and 2 bases respectively, with 10 bases between them. This CDR3 is 15 amino acids long.

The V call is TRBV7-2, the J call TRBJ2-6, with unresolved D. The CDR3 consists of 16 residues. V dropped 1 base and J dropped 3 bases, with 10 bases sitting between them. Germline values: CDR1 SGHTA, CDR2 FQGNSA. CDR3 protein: CASSLGLRVGANVLTF. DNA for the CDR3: TGTGCCAGCAGCTTAGGTCTCCGTGTTGGGGCCAACGTCCTGACTTTC.

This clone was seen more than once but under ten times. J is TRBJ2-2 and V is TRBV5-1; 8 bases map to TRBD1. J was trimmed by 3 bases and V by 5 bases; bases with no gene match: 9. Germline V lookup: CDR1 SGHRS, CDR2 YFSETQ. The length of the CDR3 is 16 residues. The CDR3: CASSPQGARDTGELFF. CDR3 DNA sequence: TGCGCCAGCAGTCCGCAGGGGGCGCGGGACACCGGGGAGCTGTTTTTT.

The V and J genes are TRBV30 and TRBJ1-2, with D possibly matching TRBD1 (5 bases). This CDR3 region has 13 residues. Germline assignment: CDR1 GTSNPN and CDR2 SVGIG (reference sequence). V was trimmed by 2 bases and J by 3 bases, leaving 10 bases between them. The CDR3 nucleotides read TGTGCCTGGAGTTACCGGGGCTACTATGGCTACACCTTC. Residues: CAWSYRGYYGYTF.

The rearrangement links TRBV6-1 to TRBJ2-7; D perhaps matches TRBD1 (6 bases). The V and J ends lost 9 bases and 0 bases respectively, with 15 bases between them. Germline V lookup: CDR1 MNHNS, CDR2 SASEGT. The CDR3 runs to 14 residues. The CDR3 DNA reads TGTGCCAGTCTTAAGGGGGATAGCTCCTACGAGCAGTACTTC. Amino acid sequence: CASLKGDSSYEQYF.

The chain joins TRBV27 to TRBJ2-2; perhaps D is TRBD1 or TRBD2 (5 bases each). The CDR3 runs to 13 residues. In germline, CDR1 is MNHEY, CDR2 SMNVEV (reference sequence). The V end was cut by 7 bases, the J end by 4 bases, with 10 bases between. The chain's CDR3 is CASKTGTTGELFF. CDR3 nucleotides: TGTGCCAGCAAAACTGGGACCACCGGGGAGCTGTTTTTT.

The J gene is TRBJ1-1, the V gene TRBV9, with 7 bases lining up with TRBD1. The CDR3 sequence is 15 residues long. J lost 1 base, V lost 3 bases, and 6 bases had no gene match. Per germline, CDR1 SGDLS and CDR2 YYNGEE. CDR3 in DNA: TGTGCCAGCAGCGCCGGACAGGCTAAGAACACTGAAGCTTTCTTT. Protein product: CASSAGQAKNTEAFF.

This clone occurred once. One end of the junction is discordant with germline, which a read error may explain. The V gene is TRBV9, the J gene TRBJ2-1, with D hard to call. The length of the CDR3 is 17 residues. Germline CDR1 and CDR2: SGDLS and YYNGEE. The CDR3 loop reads CASSVEGLSSSYNGQFF. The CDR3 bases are TGTGCCAGCAGCGTAGAGGGTCTATCTTCCTCTTACAATGGGCAGTTCTTC.

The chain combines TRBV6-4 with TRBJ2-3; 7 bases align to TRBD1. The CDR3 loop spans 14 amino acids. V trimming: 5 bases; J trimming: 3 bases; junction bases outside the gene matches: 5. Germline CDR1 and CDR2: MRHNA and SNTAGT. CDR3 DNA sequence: TGTGCCAGCAGTAATGGACAGGCGACAGATACGCAGTATTTT. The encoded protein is CASSNGQATDTQYF.

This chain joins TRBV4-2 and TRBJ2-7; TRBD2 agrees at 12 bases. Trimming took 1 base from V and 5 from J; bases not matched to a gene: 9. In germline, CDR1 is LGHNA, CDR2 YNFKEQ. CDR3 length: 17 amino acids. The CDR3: CASSQGALAGGPHEQYF. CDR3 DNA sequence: TGTGCCAGCAGCCAAGGCGCGCTAGCGGGAGGGCCCCACGAGCAGTACTTC.